Shown below are 3 T cell receptor beta chains from a single sample sequenced in a study of T cells in Graves' hyperthyroidism and ophthalmopathy. The TCR beta CDR3 regions underwent amplification using RNA transcripts as the source. The TCR CDR3 first-round RT-PCR relied on the HTBI primer set. Each CDR3 protein gets one entry after TCRdb re-called the multiplex PCR reads with MiXCR. The sample lists roughly 500,000 distinct CDR3 sequences; approximately 25% were seen once. What was sequenced was blood. The receptors shown here come from a woman in her twenties or thirties with Graves' ophthalmopathy.

This clonotype was counted at least ten times. The chain combines TRBV6-1 with TRBJ1-1, with a tentative D call TRBD1 (5 bases). The CDR3 is made up of 15 amino acids. Per germline, CDR1 MNHNS and CDR2 SASEGT. V was shortened by 0 bases and J by 5 bases, with 13 bases between the two germline ends. CDR3 DNA: TGTGCCAGCAGTGAAGCGACGTCCAGGGCGACTGAAGCTTTCTTT. Protein sequence: CASSEATSRATEAFF.

This clonotype was seen at least ten times. The chain joins TRBV7-6 to TRBJ2-7; 7 positions agree with TRBD1. Germline V gene sequence: CDR1 SGHVS, CDR2 FNYEAQ. The CDR3 contains 15 residues. The J segment lost 3 bases and the V segment lost 2 bases, leaving 7 bases of the junction unmatched. CDR3 DNA sequence: TGTGCCAGCAGCTTAAAGGGGACAGCGATCTACGAGCAGTACTTC. Protein sequence: CASSLKGTAIYEQYF.

This chain joins TRBV15 and TRBJ2-7, with no clear D. Between the trimmed V and J ends, which lost 0 bases and 3 bases, there was a span of 9 bases. Germline CDR1 LNHNV, CDR2 YYDKDF (reference sequence). There are 14 residues in the CDR3. In DNA form, the CDR3 reads TGTGCCACCAGCAGAGATCTTGGTCGCTACGAGCAGTACTTC. It codes for CATSRDLGRYEQYF.